The 32 T cell receptor beta chains given below trace back to one sample, sequenced in a study of T cells after posttransplantation cyclophosphamide. Assay: immunoSEQ multiplex PCR; the TCRdb copy retains only in-frame clones and omits some. Sampling found over 25,000 clones, none seen once. The sequenced material came from PBMCs. Receptors originate from a middle-aged man in good health, CMV-negative, and a related stem cell transplant donor.

The sample holds many counts of this clone. J is TRBJ1-1 and V is TRBV7-3; D not certain. CDR1 is SGHTA, CDR2 FQGTGA, per germline. Trimming took 0 bases from V and 5 from J, leaving 7 bases between them. This CDR3 has 13 residues. The DNA of the CDR3 is TGTGCCAGCAGCTTAACCCCCGGTACTGAAGCTTTCTTT. Translating gives CASSLTPGTEAFF.

This clone turned up a few times. Other DNA sequences in the same sample also yield this CDR3. The J gene is TRBJ2-3, the V gene TRBV29-1; TRBD2 matches at 8 bases. Germline CDR1 reads SQVTM; CDR2 reads ANQGSEA. The V gene end was trimmed by 4 bases and the J gene end by 2 bases; junction bases not matched to a gene: 5. The CDR3 totals 14 residues. The CDR3 is CSVARRGATDTQYF. CDR3 nucleotide sequence: TGCAGCGTTGCACGGCGGGGGGCCACAGATACGCAGTATTTT.

This clone was counted at least ten times. The chain links TRBV18 to TRBJ2-7; the match to TRBD2 covers 7 bases. Trimming took 5 bases from V and 0 from J; bases not matched to a gene: 10. Germline V lookup: CDR1 KGHSH, CDR2 LQKENI. The CDR3 contains 16 residues. CDR3 sequence reads: CASSSGGKSGSYEQYF. The DNA of the CDR3 is TGTGCCAGCTCATCCGGGGGGAAATCAGGCTCCTACGAGCAGTACTTC.

This clone was observed at least ten times. The chain employs TRBV9 and TRBJ2-5, with D possibly matching TRBD1 (5 bases). Per germline, CDR1 SGDLS and CDR2 YYNGEE. Between the trimmed V and J ends, which lost 0 bases and 2 bases, there was a span of 14 bases. CDR3 length equals 16 residues. CDR3 amino acids: CASSVGPVAGQETQYF. The DNA of the CDR3 is TGTGCCAGCAGCGTAGGACCGGTGGCAGGGCAAGAGACCCAGTACTTC. Variable domain in full (rest from reference TRBV9 and TRBJ2-5): DSGVTQTPKHLITATGQRVTLRCSPRSGDLSVYWYQQSLDQGLQFLIQYYNGEERAKGNILERFSAQQFPDLHSELNLSSLELGDSALYFCASSVGPVAGQETQYFGPGTRLLVL.

This clone appeared many times. The chain employs TRBV5-6 and TRBJ2-1; 7 bases align to TRBD2. This CDR3 contains 16 residues. V was clipped by 0 bases and J by 0 bases; unmatched bases: 3. The germline V gene encodes CDR1 SGHDT and CDR2 YYEEEE. This CDR3 is CASSLDASGSYNEQFF. In nucleotides, the CDR3 is TGTGCCAGCAGCTTGGACGCTAGCGGCTCCTACAATGAGCAGTTCTTC.

In this sample, this clone turned up many times. Written as DNA, the CDR3 is TGCGCCAGCAGCTCCGCGGGACGGACAGAGACCCAGTACTTC. This sequence encodes CASSSAGRTETQYF. The chain has TRBV5-1 and TRBJ2-5; TRBD2 might be the D (6 bases). This CDR3 has 14 amino acids. Germline V gives CDR1 SGHRS, CDR2 YFSETQ. V dropped 3 bases and J dropped 4 bases, with 13 bases sitting between them.

This clone was picked up many times. J is TRBJ2-2 and V is TRBV6-6, with D possibly matching TRBD1 (6 bases). The ends were cut back, 2 bases at V and 6 bases at J, with 16 bases in the middle. The CDR3 runs 16 residues. CDR1 MNHNY and CDR2 SVGAGI come from the germline V gene (reference sequence). The CDR3 here is CASSYPRVGGAGELFF. DNA of the CDR3: TGTGCCAGCAGTTACCCGCGAGTAGGGGGTGCCGGGGAGCTGTTTTTT.

V is TRBV2 and J is TRBJ2-1; 13 nucleotides agree with TRBD2. The CDR3 has 15 residues. Germline V gene sequence: CDR1 SNHLY, CDR2 FYNNEI. With V trimmed by 8 bases and J by 7 bases, 8 bases remained unmatched. The CDR3, as DNA: TGTGCCAGCGGTAAACTAGCGGGGGGGCAAAATGAGCAGTTCTTC. Its translation is CASGKLAGGQNEQFF.

This clone was detected many times. This chain links TRBV7-9 with TRBJ1-1; 8 bases fit TRBD1. The CDR3 has 12 residues. Germline CDR1 and CDR2: SEHNR and FQNEAQ (reference sequence). Losses at the gene ends were 11 bases for V and 1 base for J; bases not matched to a gene: 3. The DNA for the CDR3 is TGTGCCGGACAGGGAAAGAACACTGAAGCTTTCTTT. This translates into CAGQGKNTEAFF. Drawing the rest from reference TRBV7-9 and TRBJ1-1, the complete variable domain is DTGVSQNPRHKITKRGQNVTFRCDPISEHNRLYWYRQTLGQGPEFLTYFQNEAQLEKSRLLSDRFSAERPKGSFSTLEIQRTEQGDSAMYLCAGQGKNTEAFFGQGTRLTVV.

This clone was seen many times. This rearrangement joins TRBV7-8 to TRBJ1-5; D is perhaps TRBD1 (6 bases). The germline gives CDR1 SGHVS, CDR2 FQNEAQ. V lost 5 bases and J lost 4, with 9 bases in between. This CDR3 comprises 13 residues. CDR3 in DNA: TGTGCCAGCAGCCCCAGGGGAAATCAGCCCCAGCATTTT. It codes for CASSPRGNQPQHF.

This clone was picked up many times. The chain uses TRBV7-8 and TRBJ2-1; D is perhaps TRBD1 (6 bases). CDR1 SGHVS and CDR2 FQNEAQ come from the germline V gene. The CDR3 is 14 amino acids. V lost 1 base, J lost 11 bases, and 15 bases lay in between. The CDR3: CASSLEGTGPKQFF. DNA of the CDR3: TGTGCCAGCAGCTTAGAAGGAACAGGGCCAAAGCAGTTCTTC.

This clone was counted many times. This chain joins TRBV15 and TRBJ1-4; 7 nucleotides match TRBD1. Trimming removed 2 bases from V and 8 bases from J; junction bases left unmatched: 5. Germline V gene data show CDR1 as LNHNV and CDR2 as YYDKDF (reference sequence). CDR3 length equals 14 residues. The CDR3 region has the DNA TGTGCCACCAGCAGACCCGACAGGGCCGAAAAACTGTTTTTT. This codes for CATSRPDRAEKLFF.

This clone occurred many times. This chain uses TRBV2 with TRBJ2-4; 14 bases agree with TRBD2. The J segment lost 15 bases and the V segment lost 5 bases, leaving 9 bases of the junction unmatched. The CDR3 runs to 14 residues. Germline V gene lookup returns CDR1 SNHLY and CDR2 FYNNEI. CDR3 sequence (DNA): TGTGCCAGCAGTAACCGACTAGCGGGAGGGCCTCTGTACTTC. It codes for CASSNRLAGGPLYF.

This clone was seen at least ten times. The V gene is TRBV19, the J gene TRBJ1-1; 12 positions match TRBD1. V lost 6 bases, J lost 6 bases, and 5 bases stayed unmatched. Germline CDR1 and CDR2: LNHDA and SQIVND (reference sequence). CDR3 length equals 14 residues. This chain's CDR3 is CASRMGQGASEAFF. The CDR3, as DNA: TGTGCCAGTAGGATGGGACAGGGGGCCTCTGAAGCTTTCTTT.

This clone was counted many times. This rearrangement joins TRBV27 to TRBJ2-3, with D possibly TRBD1 on 5 matching bases. This CDR3 comprises 15 residues. Germline V gene lookup returns CDR1 MNHEY and CDR2 SMNVEV (reference sequence). V gave up 1 base and J gave up 4 bases, with 12 bases separating them. CDR3 protein: CASSLYARAPDTQYF. The CDR3 coding sequence is TGTGCCAGCAGTTTATACGCCAGGGCCCCAGATACGCAGTATTTT.

There are many counts of this clone. V and J are TRBV11-2 and TRBJ2-2; no definite D call. This CDR3 contains 13 residues. CDR1 and CDR2 (germline): SGHAT, FQNNGV. The germline V and J ends were trimmed by 5 bases and 5 bases, with 9 bases remaining between them. Here the CDR3 DNA reads TGTGCCAGCAGCAACAGATATACCGGGGAGCTGTTTTTT. Translating gives CASSNRYTGELFF. Variable domain in full (rest from reference TRBV11-2 and TRBJ2-2): EAGVAQSPRYKIIEKRQSVAFWCNPISGHATLYWYQQILGQGPKLLIQFQNNGVVDDSQLPKDRFSAERLKGVDSTLKIQPAKLEDSAVYLCASSNRYTGELFFGEGSRLTVL.

This clone was found many times. The V call is TRBV19, the J call TRBJ2-7; possibly TRBD1 for D (6 bases). The CDR3 covers 13 residues. Trimming removed 3 bases at V and 3 bases at J, with 9 bases between. Per germline, CDR1 LNHDA and CDR2 SQIVND (reference sequence). CDR3 coding DNA: TGTGCCAGTAGTATTGGACAGAACTACGAGCAGTACTTC. This sequence encodes CASSIGQNYEQYF.

The table lists this clone with many counts. The chain couples TRBV30 to TRBJ2-7; D perhaps matches TRBD2 (6 bases). The germline V gene has CDR1 GTSNPN and CDR2 SVGIG (reference sequence). Trimming shortened V by 5 bases and J by 5 bases, and 16 bases separated the two germline ends. This CDR3 is built from 13 residues. The DNA for the CDR3 is TGTGCCTGGGCGACTAGGGGACCGAACGAGCAGTACTTC. Amino acid sequence: CAWATRGPNEQYF. Drawing the rest from reference TRBV30 and TRBJ2-7, the complete variable domain is SQTIHQWPATLVQPVGSPLSLECTVEGTSNPNLYWYRQAAGRGLQLLFYSVGIGQISSEVPQNLSASRPQDRQFILSSKKLLLSDSGFYLCAWATRGPNEQYFGPGTRLTVT.

In its sample, this clone was seen many times. The rearrangement joins TRBV6-5 to TRBJ2-7; TRBD2 matches at 7 bases. This CDR3 region has 15 residues. V gave up 0 bases and J gave up 0 bases; unmatched junction bases: 2. The germline V gene encodes CDR1 MNHEY and CDR2 SVGAGI. The chain's CDR3 is CASSYSWGGSYEQYF. The CDR3 DNA follows: TGTGCCAGCAGTTACTCGTGGGGGGGCTCCTACGAGCAGTACTTC.

This clone was observed a few times. V gene TRBV4-1 combines with J gene TRBJ2-5; 7 bases fit TRBD2. CDR1 is MGHRA, CDR2 YSYEKL, per germline. The CDR3 sequence is 14 residues long. V lost 5 bases, J lost 11 bases, and 14 bases stayed unmatched. In DNA, the CDR3 is TGCGCCAGCAGCGGCAGTGGGAGGGCTCGGGAGCAGTACTTC. It codes for CASSGSGRAREQYF.

The table lists this clone with many counts. The chain employs TRBV7-2 and TRBJ1-4, with unresolved D. The CDR3 consists of 13 residues. V was pared by 3 bases and J by 8 bases, with 10 bases between. Germline V gene data show CDR1 as SGHTA and CDR2 as FQGNSA. CDR3 amino acids: CASSFSIAEKLFF. The CDR3 nucleotides are TGTGCCAGCAGCTTCAGTATAGCGGAAAAACTGTTTTTT.

This clone was observed at least ten times. The chain combines TRBV7-9 with TRBJ2-3; TRBD1 agrees at 10 bases. CDR1 and CDR2 (germline): SEHNR, FQNEAQ (reference sequence). The CDR3 totals 14 residues. V trimming: 6 bases; J trimming: 4 bases; junction bases outside the gene matches: 4. The CDR3 sequence is CASSQGQGADTQYF. CDR3 DNA: TGTGCCAGCAGTCAAGGACAGGGGGCAGATACGCAGTATTTT.

This clone was seen many times. V gene TRBV7-6 combines with J gene TRBJ1-1; D is unclear. In germline, CDR1 is SGHVS, CDR2 FNYEAQ. The CDR3 length is 15 residues. Trimming stripped 5 bases from V and 1 base from J, with 14 bases between. DNA for the CDR3: TGTGCCAGCAGCCAACCGACACCGGAGAACACTGAAGCTTTCTTT. It codes for CASSQPTPENTEAFF.

In its sample, this clone was seen many times. The CDR3 spells CSVLPDGRDTQYF. CDR3 bases: TGCAGCGTTCTTCCCGACGGCAGGGATACGCAGTATTTT. This rearrangement joins TRBV29-1 to TRBJ2-3; no clear D. Per the germline V gene, CDR1 is SQVTM and CDR2 is ANQGSEA. CDR3 size: 13 residues. The V end was cut by 5 bases, the J end by 6 bases, with 15 bases between.

This clone was picked up many times. V is TRBV6-5 and J is TRBJ1-2; 10 nucleotides align to TRBD1. The germline CDR1 and CDR2 sequences are MNHEY and SVGAGI. V dropped 0 bases and J dropped 4; count of bases not matched to a gene: 5. This CDR3 is built from 16 residues. The CDR3 loop is CASSYSRQGAGYGYTF. CDR3 coding DNA: TGTGCCAGCAGTTACTCCCGACAGGGGGCTGGCTATGGCTACACCTTC.

This clone has at least ten counts. The chain combines TRBV4-1 with TRBJ2-3, with a tentative D call TRBD1 (5 bases). Germline V gives CDR1 MGHRA, CDR2 YSYEKL. Trimming removed 4 bases at V and 4 bases at J, with 9 bases between. The CDR3 has 13 residues. The CDR3 DNA reads as TGCGCCAGCAGCCGGACATTGGCAGATACGCAGTATTTT. Protein product: CASSRTLADTQYF.

Details on this clone: The junction differs from germline at one of its ends, possibly a read error. The chain is built from TRBV5-1 and TRBJ2-5; 8 nucleotides line up with TRBD1. The CDR3 runs to 18 residues. The germline gives CDR1 SGHRS, CDR2 YFSETQ. CDR3 in DNA: TGCGCCAGCAGCCCTGGGACAGGACCACTCTTTGTACAAGAGGCCCAGTACTTC. Encoded protein: CASSPGTGPLFVQEAQYF.

There are many counts of this clone. The chain is built from TRBV2 and TRBJ2-6, with 8 bases identical to TRBD1. Germline V gene data show CDR1 as SNHLY and CDR2 as FYNNEI. V was pared by 5 bases and J by 1 base, with 1 base of the junction left unmatched. The CDR3 totals 15 residues. CDR3 in DNA: TGTGCCAGCAGTCGGGACAGGTCTGGGGCCAACGTCCTGACTTTC. Protein: CASSRDRSGANVLTF.

This clone was picked up many times. The chain uses TRBV7-3 and TRBJ2-1; TRBD1 is a possible D gene (6 bases). CDR3 length equals 15 residues. Trimming took 2 bases from V and 6 from J, leaving 14 bases between them. The V gene's germline CDR1 is SGHTA and CDR2 FQGTGA. The CDR3 sequence is CASSLRFGTFNEQFF. CDR3 coding DNA: TGTGCCAGCAGCTTACGCTTCGGGACATTCAATGAGCAGTTCTTC.

This clone has a count of ten or more. This chain links TRBV5-1 with TRBJ2-1; perhaps TRBD2 as D (6 bases). V dropped 4 bases and J dropped 11 bases, with 19 bases sitting between them. The CDR3 has 14 residues. Germline values: CDR1 SGHRS, CDR2 YFSETQ. The CDR3 region has the DNA TGCGCCAGCAGCCCCGATGCAGGCGGGATGAAGCAGTTCTTC. Translating gives CASSPDAGGMKQFF.

This clone was seen repeatedly, ten times or more. The chain is built from TRBV5-4 and TRBJ2-7; TRBD1 aligns across 9 bases. The CDR3 spans 15 residues. V was pared by 1 base and J by 9 bases, with 11 bases of the junction left unmatched. From germline, CDR1 is SGHNT and CDR2 YYREEE (reference sequence). The CDR3 loop reads CASSLPGTGMAVQYF. CDR3 DNA: TGTGCCAGCAGCTTGCCTGGGACAGGGATGGCGGTGCAGTACTTC.

The table lists this clone with many counts. This sequence joins TRBV2 and TRBJ1-1, with TRBD1 identical over 11 bases. J gave up 5 bases and V 4 bases, and 3 bases lay outside the gene matches. Per the germline V gene, CDR1 is SNHLY and CDR2 is FYNNEI. This CDR3 spans 14 amino acids. CDR3 nucleotides: TGTGCCAGCAGTGCGGACAGGGGGCGGACTGAAGCTTTCTTT. Residues: CASSADRGRTEAFF.